This TCR beta chain derives from a study of T cell responses to AZD1222 COVID-19 vaccine. Here immunoSEQ multiplex PCR was the method, and the copy in TCRdb shows in-frame clones only, minus some. The sample carries 95,000 to 150,000 clones, 75% to 95% recorded once. CDR3 length: 14 residues. CDR1 and CDR2 (germline): SNHLY, FYNNEI. V was pared by 1 base and J by 5 bases, with 2 bases of the junction left unmatched. V and J are TRBV2 and TRBJ1-2; 9 bases map to TRBD1. This specimen consisted of peripheral blood, obtained on day 0 of AZD1222 vaccination. This receptor was obtained from an adult in good health. The CDR3 sequence: CASSEVTGGYGYTF. CDR3 in DNA: TGTGCCAGCAGTGAAGTGACAGGGGGTTATGGCTACACCTTC.